This is a list of T cell receptor beta chains from one sample in a study of T-cell memory formation after mild COVID-19. From the 5' RACE reads, TCRdb called clonotypes with MiXCR, one entry per CDR3 protein. This table holds about 290,000 distinct CDR3 sequences, approximately 15% found once. Source material: PBMCs or a T cell subset sorted from them (not recorded which). The source is a man younger than 35 who had mild COVID-19 (a few samples of this study predate the infection). Cell type and time point are not known. Both conserved end residues are part of each CDR3. D genes are given only for firm matches. The size of a clone is reported for some rows only, either as once, few or many, or as a class for expanded clones.

>once|TRBD1|TRBV19|TRBJ1-5
TGTGCCAGTAGTAAAAGGGGACAGGGGTCAAATCAGCCCCAGCATTTT
CASSKRGQGSNQPQHF
>few|.|TRBV12-3/TRBV12-4|TRBJ1-4
TGTGCCAGCAGTCTCGTCAATGAAAAACTGTTTTTT
CASSLVNEKLFF
>few|.|TRBV7-8|TRBJ2-5
TGTGCCAGCGACGGTCGATTTCAGGAGACCCAGTACTTC
CASDGRFQETQYF
>.|TRBD1|TRBV4-1|TRBJ1-6
TGCGCCAGCAGCCAAGCCGGGACAGGGCTTAATTCACCCCCCCACTTT
CASSQAGTGLNSPPHF
>.|.|TRBV6-5|TRBJ1-2
TGTGCCAGCAGTTACGTAGGTGGGCGAGGCTACACCTTC
CASSYVGGRGYTF
>.|.|TRBV7-3|TRBJ2-3
TGTGCCAGCAGGGACTCCTTCACAGATACGCAGTATTTT
CASRDSFTDTQYF
>.|TRBD1|TRBV20-1|TRBJ1-2
TGCAGTGCACCTAAGATCGGGACAGGGTCGCGTGGCTACACCTTC
CSAPKIGTGSRGYTF
>few|.|TRBV20-1|TRBJ1-1
TGCAGTGCTAGAGTCGCACTCCTGGGGACTGAAGCTTTCTTT
CSARVALLGTEAFF
>.|.|TRBV25-1|TRBJ2-7
TGTGCCAGCAGTGAATGGGGGAAGGCCTACGAGCAGTACTTC
CASSEWGKAYEQYF
>few|.|TRBV28|TRBJ2-2
TGTGCCAGCAGTTTCCTGGGACTGAACACCGGGGAGCTGTTTTTT
CASSFLGLNTGELFF
>.|.|TRBV7-9|TRBJ1-2
TGTGCCAGCAGCGAACCTCCGGGACCTACATACACCTTC
CASSEPPGPTYTF
>many|TRBD1|TRBV9|TRBJ2-7
TGTGCCAGCAGCGTCGGACAGGTTGGGACCTACGAGCAGTACTTC
CASSVGQVGTYEQYF
>few|.|TRBV12-3/TRBV12-4|TRBJ2-1
TGTGCCAGCAGCGCCCGGGGACCGCCCTCAGATGAGCAGTTCTTC
CASSARGPPSDEQFF
>.|.|TRBV5-1|TRBJ2-2
TGCGCCAGCAGTACCTGGGGTTTTTCGACCACCGGGGAGCTGTTTTTT
CASSTWGFSTTGELFF
>.|.|TRBV4-1|TRBJ1-5
TGCGCCAGCAGCCAAGATGGGACCGAGAGCAATCAGCCCCAGCATTTT
CASSQDGTESNQPQHF
>few|.|TRBV20-1|TRBJ2-3
TGCAGTGCCCCGAAACAGGGTACAGATACGCAGTATTTT
CSAPKQGTDTQYF
>few|TRBD2|TRBV4-3|TRBJ2-2
TGCGCCAGCAGCCGAGAGCGGGGGGGCTTGAACACCGGGGAGCTGTTTTTT
CASSRERGGLNTGELFF
>.|.|TRBV3-2|TRBJ2-2
TGTGCCAGCAGCCAAGACCAGGGATCAAGGGGATGGGAGCTGTTTTTT
CASSQDQGSRGWELFF
>.|TRBD1|TRBV9|TRBJ1-1
TGTGCCAGCAGCTTAGGACAGGGGGATTTCACTGAAGCTTTCTTT
CASSLGQGDFTEAFF
>few|.|TRBV7-2|TRBJ1-6
TGTGCCAGCAGACTTAGTCAGGGGAGTCCACCCCTCCACTTT
CASRLSQGSPPLHF
>few|.|TRBV20-1|TRBJ1-1
TGCAGTGCTATGGGGGGCGCCCTGAACACTGAAGCTTTCTTT
CSAMGGALNTEAFF
>few|.|TRBV2|TRBJ1-3
TGTGCCAGCAGCAGGGACATCTCTGGAAACACCATATATTTT
CASSRDISGNTIYF
>.|TRBD2|TRBV7-3|TRBJ2-1
TGTGCCAGCAGCTTCGGACTAGCCGATGAGCAGTTCTTC
CASSFGLADEQFF
>.|.|TRBV4-3|TRBJ1-5
TGCGCCAGCAGCCAAGGGGGACGCAATCAGCCCCAGCATTTT
CASSQGGRNQPQHF
>.|TRBD1|TRBV10-3|TRBJ2-1
TGTGCCATCAGGCCCGGGACAGGGAACAATGAGCAGTTCTTC
CAIRPGTGNNEQFF
>few|.|TRBV7-9|TRBJ1-6
TGTGCCAGCAGCTTAGGTTCCGCAGGGAGGGGATCACCCCTCCACTTT
CASSLGSAGRGSPLHF
>.|.|TRBV7-2|TRBJ2-3
TGTGCCAGCAGCTTAGAGCTGAGCAGGTTGGGGGATACGCAGTATTTT
CASSLELSRLGDTQYF